Below are 17 T cell receptor beta chains sequenced from a single sample in a study of control samples from healthy donors and cancer patients. Produced via immunoSEQ multiplex PCR; TCRdb's table is partial and in-frame only. The table lists some 120,000 clones, around nine tenths of them singletons. Sequenced sample: blood. These receptors were taken from a woman in her seventies in good health.

CDR3 residues: CASSERRDEKLFF. The CDR3 nucleotides read TGCGCCAGCAGTGAGCGGCGGGACGAAAAACTGTTTTTT. The gene calls are TRBV10-2 and TRBJ1-4; D perhaps matches TRBD1 (5 bases). Germline V gene data show CDR1 as WSHSY and CDR2 as SAAADI. This CDR3 contains 13 residues. Trimming stripped 2 bases from V and 8 bases from J, with 9 bases between.

The chain links TRBV5-8 to TRBJ2-1; TRBD1 aligns across 8 bases. The CDR3 spans 15 residues. CDR1 is SGHTS, CDR2 YDEGEE, per germline. V lost 3 bases, J lost 5 bases, and 7 bases stayed unmatched. CDR3 DNA sequence: TGTGCCAGCAGCTACATCAGGGGGCGCGACAATGAGCAGTTCTTC. Translation: CASSYIRGRDNEQFF.

The CDR3: CASSPDTYIQYF. In DNA, the CDR3 is TGTGCCAGCAGCCCGGACACATATATTCAGTACTTC. This chain uses TRBV7-2 with TRBJ2-4; D might be TRBD1 (5 bases). The CDR3 runs 12 residues. Between the trimmed V and J ends, which lost 5 bases and 10 bases, there was a span of 12 bases. Germline CDR1 reads SGHTA; CDR2 reads FQGNSA.

V is TRBV9 and J is TRBJ1-6; 11 nucleotides agree with TRBD1. This CDR3 spans 16 amino acids. CDR1 is SGDLS and CDR2 is YYNGEE in the germline V gene. The V segment lost 2 bases and the J segment 9 bases; nucleotides outside the gene matches: 7. The CDR3 here is CASSVASGTGGSPLHF. The CDR3 region has the DNA TGTGCCAGCAGCGTCGCATCCGGGACAGGGGGTTCACCCCTCCACTTT.

In DNA, the CDR3 is TGTGCCAGCAGTTTGGGGCAGGACGGGCACTTT. Encoded protein: CASSLGQDGHF. The chain recombines TRBV2 with TRBJ1-6, with D perhaps TRBD1 (5 bases). V was clipped by 5 bases and J by 19 bases, with 15 bases between them. The CDR3 totals 11 residues. In germline, CDR1 is SNHLY, CDR2 FYNNEI.

In its sample, this clone was seen a few times. This chain uses TRBV16 with TRBJ1-5; D remains ambiguous. Looked up from germline, CDR1 is KGHSY and CDR2 is FQNENV. V lost 1 base to trimming and J lost 2 bases, with 12 bases between them. The CDR3 is 16 residues long. This chain's CDR3 is CASSQFVGEGNQPQHF. In nucleotides, the CDR3 is TGTGCCAGCAGCCAATTCGTCGGGGAGGGCAATCAGCCCCAGCATTTT.

This chain connects TRBV9 to TRBJ1-2; D not resolved. From germline, CDR1 is SGDLS and CDR2 YYNGEE. The V end lost 3 bases, the J end lost 6 bases, and 9 bases lay between the germline ends. The CDR3 has 12 amino acids. The DNA of the CDR3 is TGTGCCAGCAGCGAGTACATGGATGGCTACACCTTC. Residues: CASSEYMDGYTF. The full variable domain, with the rest looked up from reference TRBV9 and TRBJ1-2, is DSGVTQTPKHLITATGQRVTLRCSPRSGDLSVYWYQQSLDQGLQFLIQYYNGEERAKGNILERFSAQQFPDLHSELNLSSLELGDSALYFCASSEYMDGYTFGSGTRLTVV.

The sample holds one count of this clone. The rearrangement joins TRBV5-1 to TRBJ1-3; D remains ambiguous. Looked up from germline, CDR1 is SGHRS and CDR2 is YFSETQ. V lost 5 bases and J 0 bases, leaving 12 bases between the germline ends. The CDR3 spans 15 residues. CDR3 coding DNA: TGCGCCAGCAGAACCTCGCCGCGCTCTGGAAACACCATATATTTT. Its protein is CASRTSPRSGNTIYF.

This sequence joins TRBV29-1 and TRBJ1-5; D ambiguous. The CDR3 runs to 15 residues. With 6 bases removed from V and 2 bases from J, the gap between germline ends came to 17 bases. Germline V gene lookup returns CDR1 SQVTM and CDR2 ANQGSEA. As DNA, the CDR3 is TGCAGCGTGCTAACCGGTGGGAAGGGCAATCAGCCCCAGCATTTT. Protein sequence: CSVLTGGKGNQPQHF.

This clone was recorded only once. The chain employs TRBV5-1 and TRBJ1-3; the D gene is possibly TRBD1 (6 bases). CDR3 size: 14 residues. The germline V gene encodes CDR1 SGHRS and CDR2 YFSETQ. The V and J ends lost 5 bases and 1 base respectively, with 10 bases between them. CDR3 DNA sequence: TGCGCCAGCAGAGGAGGGGGGTCTGGAAACACCATATATTTT. Encoded protein: CASRGGGSGNTIYF.

V gene TRBV11-2 combines with J gene TRBJ2-7; possible D gene TRBD2, 5 bases. V was shortened by 2 bases and J by 0 bases, with 17 bases between the two germline ends. The CDR3 contains 17 residues. Germline V gene data show CDR1 as SGHAT and CDR2 as FQNNGV. CDR3 amino acids: CASSLPQDGKSSYEQYF. CDR3 coding DNA: TGTGCCAGCAGCTTACCCCAGGACGGGAAAAGCTCCTACGAGCAGTACTTC.

This chain uses TRBV10-3 with TRBJ2-7, with D hard to call. V was clipped by 8 bases and J by 4 bases, with 12 bases between them. Germline V gene data show CDR1 as ENHRY and CDR2 as SYGVKD. There are 12 residues in the CDR3. The DNA of the CDR3 is TGTGCCATCGGCAGAGACGGGTACGAGCAGTACTTC. Protein: CAIGRDGYEQYF.

This clone showed up just once. The V gene is TRBV6-6, the J gene TRBJ2-2, with a tentative D call TRBD2 (7 bases). CDR3 length equals 16 residues. V lost 4 bases and J 3 bases, leaving 15 bases between the germline ends. Germline assignment: CDR1 MNHNY and CDR2 SVGAGI (reference sequence). CDR3 sequence reads: CASSSLGGGDTGELFF. The CDR3 DNA sequence: TGTGCCAGCAGTTCTCTGGGGGGGGGCGACACCGGGGAGCTGTTTTTT.

In this sample, this clone turned up once. This sequence joins TRBV5-4 and TRBJ1-1; possible D gene TRBD1, 5 bases. This CDR3 has 15 amino acids. Trimming cost V 3 bases and J 9 bases, with 21 bases left between them. CDR1 SGHNT and CDR2 YYREEE come from the germline V gene (reference sequence). The CDR3 sequence: CASSSQSGAGSKAFF. As DNA, the CDR3 is TGTGCCAGCAGCTCCCAAAGCGGGGCAGGTAGTAAAGCTTTCTTT. Complete variable domain (other parts from reference TRBV5-4 and TRBJ1-1): ETGVTQSPTHLIKTRGQQVTLRCSSQSGHNTVSWYQQALGQGPQFIFQYYREEENGRGNFPPRFSGLQFPNYSSELNVNALELDDSALYLCASSSQSGAGSKAFFGQGTRLTVV.

The chain is built from TRBV27 and TRBJ1-2; 9 bases line up with TRBD1. The J segment lost 5 bases and the V segment lost 0 bases, leaving 7 bases of the junction unmatched. This CDR3 spans 16 amino acids. The germline V gene has CDR1 MNHEY and CDR2 SMNVEV (reference sequence). The CDR3 sequence: CASSLSAGQGGYGYTF. In nucleotides, the CDR3 is TGTGCCAGCAGTTTATCTGCGGGACAGGGTGGGTATGGCTACACCTTC.

The chain couples TRBV5-1 to TRBJ1-2, with unresolved D. This CDR3 has 11 amino acids. Trimming removed 0 bases at V and 7 bases at J, with 4 bases between. Germline V gene lookup returns CDR1 SGHRS and CDR2 YFSETQ. The CDR3 spells CASSLDSGYTF. CDR3 in DNA: TGCGCCAGCAGCTTGGATAGTGGCTACACCTTC.

The chain couples TRBV6-5 to TRBJ1-1, with TRBD1 as a possible D gene (5 bases). The germline V and J ends were trimmed by 8 bases and 4 bases, with 8 bases remaining between them. The CDR3 loop spans 11 amino acids. Germline V CDR1 and CDR2: MNHEY, SVGAGI. Here the CDR3 DNA reads TGTGCCAGCTCAGGGCCCACTGAAGCTTTCTTT. The encoded protein is CASSGPTEAFF.